Below are 14 T cell receptor beta chains sequenced from a single sample in a study of blood T cell repertoires in COVID-19. Profiled with immunoSEQ multiplex PCR; TCRdb holds only in-frame clones, not every one. The sample has around 50,000 clones, approximately 86% seen once. The sample was peripheral blood. These receptors all come from a woman over 75 with COVID-19, enrolled during active disease.

This chain connects TRBV2 to TRBJ2-1, with 8 bases aligning to TRBD1. V lost 10 bases, J lost 8 bases, and 10 bases stayed unmatched. Germline V gives CDR1 SNHLY, CDR2 FYNNEI. The CDR3 spans 13 residues. The CDR3: CAIPGQVGDEQFF. For the CDR3, the DNA is TGTGCCATCCCGGGACAGGTCGGGGATGAGCAGTTCTTC.

This rearrangement joins TRBV4-2 to TRBJ2-3; D unclear. The CDR3 runs to 15 residues. Deletions cut 3 bases from V and 0 bases from J, with 10 bases between. The germline V gene has CDR1 LGHNA and CDR2 YNFKEQ. CDR3 residues: CASSHQRSSTDTQYF. In nucleotides, the CDR3 is TGTGCCAGCAGCCACCAACGGTCTAGCACAGATACGCAGTATTTT.

V and J are TRBV7-2 and TRBJ1-2, with no clear D. CDR3 length: 14 residues. The V gene's germline CDR1 is SGHTA and CDR2 FQGNSA. Trimming took 5 bases from V and 2 from J, leaving 12 bases between them. Written as DNA, the CDR3 is TGTGCCAGCAGCCCCATGGAGGCCAACTATGGCTACACCTTC. It translates to CASSPMEANYGYTF.

The rearrangement links TRBV6-5 to TRBJ1-2; D gene ambiguous. The germline CDR1 and CDR2 sequences are MNHEY and SVGAGI. Trimming removed 2 bases from V and 4 bases from J, with 17 bases in between. This CDR3 has 16 amino acids. CDR3 sequence: CASSYAGSHRAYGYTF. The CDR3 region has the DNA TGTGCCAGCAGTTACGCGGGGTCCCATCGGGCCTATGGCTACACCTTC.

The CDR3 reads CASSIISISGFRTDTQYF. CDR3 in DNA: TGTGCCAGTAGTATAATAAGTATCTCGGGGTTTAGGACAGATACGCAGTATTTT. This chain joins TRBV19 and TRBJ2-3, with TRBD2 as a possible D gene (5 bases). Trimming pared 2 bases from V and 3 bases from J, leaving 21 bases between. The CDR3 is 18 residues long. In germline, CDR1 is LNHDA, CDR2 SQIVND (reference sequence).

A note on this clone: Other DNA variants within this sample encode the same CDR3. The chain employs TRBV9 and TRBJ2-5, with 7 positions matching TRBD1. Germline CDR1 SGDLS, CDR2 YYNGEE. CDR3 size: 14 residues. Trimming cost V 0 bases and J 1 base; bases outside gene matches: 0. CDR3 DNA sequence: TGTGCCAGCAGCGTAGGGGACAGCCAAGAGACCCAGTACTTC. Translating it yields CASSVGDSQETQYF.

This chain links TRBV4-1 with TRBJ1-6, with no clear D. The CDR3 covers 15 residues. The ends were cut back, 3 bases at V and 8 bases at J, with 14 bases in the middle. In germline, CDR1 is MGHRA, CDR2 YSYEKL. The CDR3 reads CASSHPSLVDSPLHF. As DNA, the CDR3 is TGCGCCAGCAGCCACCCGAGTCTTGTGGATTCACCCCTCCACTTT.

The chain is built from TRBV6-1 and TRBJ1-3; D not resolved. In germline, CDR1 is MNHNS, CDR2 SASEGT. The germline V and J ends were trimmed by 3 bases and 15 bases, with 15 bases remaining between them. CDR3 length: 12 residues. CDR3 sequence (DNA): TGTGCCAGCAGTGAGGCGAGGGTTTTCCCATATTTT. Its protein product is CASSEARVFPYF.

The chain employs TRBV5-1 and TRBJ1-2, with TRBD1 matching 10 bases. The V segment lost 7 bases and the J segment 8 bases; nucleotides outside the gene matches: 5. The V gene's germline CDR1 is SGHRS and CDR2 YFSETQ. There are 12 residues in the CDR3. DNA for the CDR3: TGCGCCAGCGAAGGGGACAGGGGCGGCTACACCTTC. Encoded protein: CASEGDRGGYTF.

The rearrangement links TRBV24-1 to TRBJ2-7, with 8 bases that match TRBD1. Trimming took 4 bases from V and 5 from J; bases not matched to a gene: 12. This CDR3 comprises 16 residues. Germline V gene data show CDR1 as KGHDR and CDR2 as SFDVKD. This CDR3 reads CATSDPRDRSGNEQYF. The DNA for the CDR3 is TGTGCCACCAGTGACCCTCGGGACAGGTCTGGCAACGAGCAGTACTTC.

This chain connects TRBV13 to TRBJ2-3; 14 positions match TRBD2. The J segment lost 6 bases and the V segment lost 4 bases, leaving 9 bases of the junction unmatched. Per germline, CDR1 PRHDT and CDR2 FYEKMQ (reference sequence). The CDR3 totals 17 residues. The DNA of the CDR3 is TGTGCCAGCAGCTCCACGGGGACTAGCGGGGGAGGGGATACGCAGTATTTT. Translated, it gives CASSSTGTSGGGDTQYF.

The chain combines TRBV30 with TRBJ1-4; weak D call: TRBD1 (5 bases). This CDR3 region has 14 residues. Germline V gene data show CDR1 as GTSNPN and CDR2 as SVGIG (reference sequence). V lost 2 bases and J 13 bases, leaving 20 bases between the germline ends. The CDR3 spells CAWSRQGLGARLFF. The CDR3 DNA is TGTGCCTGGAGTCGTCAGGGTCTGGGCGCAAGACTGTTTTTT.

This clone was seen just once. The chain employs TRBV6-1 and TRBJ1-2; 10 positions match TRBD1. Germline CDR1 and CDR2: MNHNS and SASEGT. The V gene end was trimmed by 4 bases and the J gene end by 4 bases; junction bases not matched to a gene: 9. There are 16 residues in the CDR3. For the CDR3, the DNA is TGTGCCAGCAGTGCATCGACAGGGGGCGTGGGCTATGGCTACACCTTC. Protein: CASSASTGGVGYGYTF.

The V gene is TRBV29-1, the J gene TRBJ2-1; D not certain. V gave up 2 bases and J gave up 8 bases, with 19 bases separating them. The CDR3 length is 15 residues. Germline V CDR1 and CDR2: SQVTM, ANQGSEA. The CDR3 here is CSVELGLTLLYEQFF. CDR3 sequence (DNA): TGCAGCGTTGAACTAGGCCTCACCCTTTTGTATGAGCAGTTCTTC.